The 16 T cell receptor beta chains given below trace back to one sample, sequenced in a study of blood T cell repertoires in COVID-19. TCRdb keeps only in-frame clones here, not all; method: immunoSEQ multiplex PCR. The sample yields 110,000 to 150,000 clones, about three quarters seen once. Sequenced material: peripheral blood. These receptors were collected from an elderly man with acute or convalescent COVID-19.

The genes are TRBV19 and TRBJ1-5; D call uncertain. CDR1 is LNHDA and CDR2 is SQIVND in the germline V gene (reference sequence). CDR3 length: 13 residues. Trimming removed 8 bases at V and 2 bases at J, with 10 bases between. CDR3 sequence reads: CASSPRGNQPQHF. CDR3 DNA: TGTGCCAGTTCCCCTCGGGGCAATCAGCCCCAGCATTTT.

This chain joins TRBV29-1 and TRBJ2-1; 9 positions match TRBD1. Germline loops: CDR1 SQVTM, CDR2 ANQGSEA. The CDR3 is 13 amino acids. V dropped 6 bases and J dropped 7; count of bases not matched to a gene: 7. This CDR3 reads CSVAGTGQNEQFF. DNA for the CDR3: TGCAGCGTCGCGGGGACAGGGCAGAATGAGCAGTTCTTC.

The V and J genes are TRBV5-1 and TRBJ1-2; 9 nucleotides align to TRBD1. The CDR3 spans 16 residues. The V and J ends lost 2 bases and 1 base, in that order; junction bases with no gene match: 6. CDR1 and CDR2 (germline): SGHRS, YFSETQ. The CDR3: CASSFSGTGNNYGYTF. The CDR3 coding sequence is TGCGCCAGCAGCTTTTCCGGGACAGGGAATAACTATGGCTACACCTTC.

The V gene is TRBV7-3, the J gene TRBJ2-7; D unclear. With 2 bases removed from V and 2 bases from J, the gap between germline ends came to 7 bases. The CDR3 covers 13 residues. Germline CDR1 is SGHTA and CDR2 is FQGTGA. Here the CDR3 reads CASSLFAAYEQYF. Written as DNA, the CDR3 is TGTGCCAGCAGCTTATTCGCAGCCTACGAGCAGTACTTC.

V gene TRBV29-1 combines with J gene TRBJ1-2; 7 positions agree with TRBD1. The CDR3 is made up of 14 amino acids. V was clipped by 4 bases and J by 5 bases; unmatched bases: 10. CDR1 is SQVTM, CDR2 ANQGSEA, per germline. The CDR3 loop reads CSVVLAGGSYGYTF. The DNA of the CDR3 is TGCAGCGTTGTTCTGGCAGGGGGAAGTTATGGCTACACCTTC.

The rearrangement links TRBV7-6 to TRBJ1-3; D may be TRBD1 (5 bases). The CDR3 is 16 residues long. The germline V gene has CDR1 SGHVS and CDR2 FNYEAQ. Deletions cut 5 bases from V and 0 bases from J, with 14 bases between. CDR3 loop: CASSPGGVHSGNTIYF. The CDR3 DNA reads TGTGCCAGCAGCCCCGGGGGGGTGCACTCTGGAAACACCATATATTTT.

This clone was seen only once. The CDR3 protein is CASSLHFQGTEAFF. CDR3 bases: TGTGCCAGCAGCTTGCACTTCCAGGGCACTGAAGCTTTCTTT. The chain combines TRBV7-9 with TRBJ1-1; maybe TRBD1 (5 bases). The germline V gene has CDR1 SEHNR and CDR2 FQNEAQ (reference sequence). The V end lost 3 bases, the J end lost 4 bases, and 12 bases lay between the germline ends. This CDR3 is built from 14 residues.

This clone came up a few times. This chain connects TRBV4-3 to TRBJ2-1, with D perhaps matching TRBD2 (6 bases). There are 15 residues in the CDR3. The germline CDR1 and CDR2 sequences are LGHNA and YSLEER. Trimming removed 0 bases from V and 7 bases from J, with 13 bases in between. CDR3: CASSQDPLAYNEQFF. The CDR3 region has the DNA TGCGCCAGCAGCCAAGATCCCCTAGCGTATAATGAGCAGTTCTTC.

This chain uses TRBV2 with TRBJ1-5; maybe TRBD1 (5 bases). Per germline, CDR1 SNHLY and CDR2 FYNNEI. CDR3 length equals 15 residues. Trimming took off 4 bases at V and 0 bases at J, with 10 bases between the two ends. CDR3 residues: CASSVGRDSNQPQHF. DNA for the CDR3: TGTGCCAGCAGTGTTGGCAGGGATAGCAATCAGCCCCAGCATTTT.

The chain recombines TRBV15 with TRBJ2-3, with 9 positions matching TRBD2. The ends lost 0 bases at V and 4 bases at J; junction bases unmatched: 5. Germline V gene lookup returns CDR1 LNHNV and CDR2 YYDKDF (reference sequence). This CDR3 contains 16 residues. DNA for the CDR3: TGTGCCACCAGCAGAGATCGCTGGACTAGCGCAGATACGCAGTATTTT. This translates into CATSRDRWTSADTQYF.

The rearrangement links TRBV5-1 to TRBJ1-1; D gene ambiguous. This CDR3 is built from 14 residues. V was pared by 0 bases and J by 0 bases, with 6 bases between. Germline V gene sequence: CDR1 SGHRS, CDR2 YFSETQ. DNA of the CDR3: TGCGCCAGCAGCTTGGCAACGGTGAACACTGAAGCTTTCTTT. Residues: CASSLATVNTEAFF.

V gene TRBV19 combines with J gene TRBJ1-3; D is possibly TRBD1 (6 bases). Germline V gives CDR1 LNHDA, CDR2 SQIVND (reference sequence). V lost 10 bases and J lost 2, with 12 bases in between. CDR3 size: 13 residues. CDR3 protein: CATRQAAGNTIYF. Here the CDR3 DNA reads TGTGCCACCCGACAGGCTGCTGGAAACACCATATATTTT.

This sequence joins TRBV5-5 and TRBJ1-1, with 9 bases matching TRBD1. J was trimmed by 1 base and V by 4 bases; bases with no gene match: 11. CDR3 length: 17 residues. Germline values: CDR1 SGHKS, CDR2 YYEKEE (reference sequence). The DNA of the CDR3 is TGTGCCAGCAGCCCTTTAGCGGACAGGGGCCGGAACACTGAAGCTTTCTTT. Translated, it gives CASSPLADRGRNTEAFF.

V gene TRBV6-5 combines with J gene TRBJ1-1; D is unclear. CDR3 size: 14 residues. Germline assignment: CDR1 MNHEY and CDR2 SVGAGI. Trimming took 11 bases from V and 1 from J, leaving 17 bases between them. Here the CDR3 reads CAGSQLSRNTEAFF. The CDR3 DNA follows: TGTGCCGGCTCACAGCTAAGTAGGAACACTGAAGCTTTCTTT.

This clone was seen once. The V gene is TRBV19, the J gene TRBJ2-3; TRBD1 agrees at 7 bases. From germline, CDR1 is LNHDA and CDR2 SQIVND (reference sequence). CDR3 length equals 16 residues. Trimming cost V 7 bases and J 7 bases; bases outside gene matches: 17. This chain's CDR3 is CASMSFRDSRLNTQYF. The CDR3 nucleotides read TGTGCCAGTATGAGCTTCCGGGACAGTCGTTTGAATACGCAGTATTTT.

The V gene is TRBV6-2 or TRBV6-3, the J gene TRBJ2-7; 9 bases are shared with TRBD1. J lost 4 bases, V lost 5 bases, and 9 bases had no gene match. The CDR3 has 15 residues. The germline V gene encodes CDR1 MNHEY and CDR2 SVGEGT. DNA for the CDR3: TGTGCCAGCAGTCCACTAGGACAGGGGAGTTACGAGCAGTACTTC. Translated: CASSPLGQGSYEQYF.